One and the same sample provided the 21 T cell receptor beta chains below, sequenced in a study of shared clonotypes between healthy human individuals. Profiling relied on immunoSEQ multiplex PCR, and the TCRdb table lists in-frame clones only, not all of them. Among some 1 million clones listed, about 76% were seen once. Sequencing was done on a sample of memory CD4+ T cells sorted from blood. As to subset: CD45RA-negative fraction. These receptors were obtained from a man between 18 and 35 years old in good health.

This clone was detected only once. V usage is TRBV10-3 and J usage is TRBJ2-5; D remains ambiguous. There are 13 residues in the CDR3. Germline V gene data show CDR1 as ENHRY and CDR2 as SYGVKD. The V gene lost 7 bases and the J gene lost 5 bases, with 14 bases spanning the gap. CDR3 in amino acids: CAITARAQETQYF. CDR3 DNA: TGTGCCATCACGGCTAGGGCCCAGGAGACCCAGTACTTC.

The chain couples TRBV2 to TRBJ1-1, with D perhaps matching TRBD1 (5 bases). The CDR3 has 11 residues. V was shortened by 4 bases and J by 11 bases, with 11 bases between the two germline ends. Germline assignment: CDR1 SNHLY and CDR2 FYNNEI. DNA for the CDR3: TGTGCCAGCAGTGGTCGGGGGGGGGCTTTCTTT. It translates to CASSGRGGAFF. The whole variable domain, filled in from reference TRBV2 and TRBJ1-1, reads EPEVTQTPSHQVTQMGQEVILRCVPISNHLYFYWYRQILGQKVEFLVSFYNNEISEKSEIFDDQFSVERPDGSNFTLKIRSTKLEDSAMYFCASSGRGGAFFGQGTRLTVV.

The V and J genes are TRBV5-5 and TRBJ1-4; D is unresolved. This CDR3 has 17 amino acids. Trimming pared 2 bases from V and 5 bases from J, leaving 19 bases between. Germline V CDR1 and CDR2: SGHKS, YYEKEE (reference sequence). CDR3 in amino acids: CASSFRGRWRGNEKLFF. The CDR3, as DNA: TGTGCCAGCAGCTTCCGAGGACGCTGGCGGGGAAATGAAAAACTGTTTTTT.

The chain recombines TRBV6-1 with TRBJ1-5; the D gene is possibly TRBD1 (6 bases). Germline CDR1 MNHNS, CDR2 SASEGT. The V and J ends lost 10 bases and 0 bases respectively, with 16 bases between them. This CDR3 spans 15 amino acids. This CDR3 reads CATADSDYSNQPQHF. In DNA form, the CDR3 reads TGTGCCACAGCGGACAGTGATTATAGCAATCAGCCCCAGCATTTT.

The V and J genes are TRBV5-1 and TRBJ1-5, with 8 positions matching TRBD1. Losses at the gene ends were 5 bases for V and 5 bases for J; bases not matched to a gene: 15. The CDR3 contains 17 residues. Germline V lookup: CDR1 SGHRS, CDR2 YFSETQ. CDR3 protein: CASRANPDTGGYQPQHF. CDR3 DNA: TGCGCCAGCAGGGCCAACCCGGATACAGGGGGGTATCAGCCCCAGCATTTT.

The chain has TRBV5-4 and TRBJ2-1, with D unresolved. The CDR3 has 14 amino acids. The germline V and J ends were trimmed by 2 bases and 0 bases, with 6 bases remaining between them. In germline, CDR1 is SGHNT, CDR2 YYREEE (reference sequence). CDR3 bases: TGTGCCAGCAGCTTAACGAGCTCCTACAATGAGCAGTTCTTC. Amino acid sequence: CASSLTSSYNEQFF.

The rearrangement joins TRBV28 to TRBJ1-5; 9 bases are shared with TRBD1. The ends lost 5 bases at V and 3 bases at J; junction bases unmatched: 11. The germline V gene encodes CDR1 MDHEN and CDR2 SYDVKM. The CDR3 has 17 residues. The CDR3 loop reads CASSPLPGQGYNQPQHF. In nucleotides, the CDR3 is TGTGCCAGCAGTCCTCTACCGGGACAGGGTTACAATCAGCCCCAGCATTTT.

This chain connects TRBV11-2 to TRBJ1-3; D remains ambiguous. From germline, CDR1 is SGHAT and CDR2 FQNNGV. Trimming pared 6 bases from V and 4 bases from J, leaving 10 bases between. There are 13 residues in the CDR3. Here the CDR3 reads CASRFPAGNTIYF. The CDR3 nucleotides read TGTGCCAGCAGGTTCCCCGCCGGAAACACCATATATTTT.

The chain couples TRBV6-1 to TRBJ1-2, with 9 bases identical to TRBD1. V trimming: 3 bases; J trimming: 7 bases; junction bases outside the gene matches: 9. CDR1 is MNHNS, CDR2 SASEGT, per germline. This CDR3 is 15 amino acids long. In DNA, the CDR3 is TGTGCCAGCAGTGAGGGGGGACAGGGCTATAGTGGCTACACCTTC. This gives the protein CASSEGGQGYSGYTF.

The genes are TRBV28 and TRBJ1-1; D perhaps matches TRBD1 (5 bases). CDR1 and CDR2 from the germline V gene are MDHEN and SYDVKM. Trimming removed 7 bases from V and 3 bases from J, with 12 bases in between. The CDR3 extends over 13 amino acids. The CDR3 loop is CASNDQGDTEAFF. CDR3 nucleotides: TGTGCCAGCAACGACCAGGGCGACACTGAAGCTTTCTTT.

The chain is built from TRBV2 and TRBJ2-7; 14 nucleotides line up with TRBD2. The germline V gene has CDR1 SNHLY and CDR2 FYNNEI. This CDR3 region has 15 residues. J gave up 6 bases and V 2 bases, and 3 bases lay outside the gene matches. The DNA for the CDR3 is TGTGCCAGCAGTGAATCCGGACTAGCGGGGGGCGAGCAGTACTTC. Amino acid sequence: CASSESGLAGGEQYF.

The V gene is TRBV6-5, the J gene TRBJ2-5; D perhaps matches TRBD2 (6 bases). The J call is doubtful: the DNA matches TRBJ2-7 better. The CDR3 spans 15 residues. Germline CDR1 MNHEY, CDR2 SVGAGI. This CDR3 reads CASSFFGSGRDEQYF. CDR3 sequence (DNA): TGTGCCAGCAGTTTTTTCGGAAGCGGGCGCGACGAGCAGTACTTC.

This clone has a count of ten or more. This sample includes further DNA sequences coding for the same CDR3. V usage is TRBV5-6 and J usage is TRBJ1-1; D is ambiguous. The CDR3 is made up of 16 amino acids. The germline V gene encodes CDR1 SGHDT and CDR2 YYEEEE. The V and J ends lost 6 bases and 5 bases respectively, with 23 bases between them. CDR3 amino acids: CASTFALEPYKTEAFF. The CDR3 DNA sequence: TGTGCCAGCACCTTCGCGCTGGAGCCATACAAGACTGAAGCTTTCTTT.

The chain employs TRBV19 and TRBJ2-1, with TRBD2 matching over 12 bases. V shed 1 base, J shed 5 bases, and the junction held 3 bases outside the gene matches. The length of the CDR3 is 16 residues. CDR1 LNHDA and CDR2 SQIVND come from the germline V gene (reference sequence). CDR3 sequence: CASSIGTSGIDNEQFF. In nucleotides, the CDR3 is TGTGCCAGTAGTATAGGGACTAGCGGGATCGACAATGAGCAGTTCTTC.

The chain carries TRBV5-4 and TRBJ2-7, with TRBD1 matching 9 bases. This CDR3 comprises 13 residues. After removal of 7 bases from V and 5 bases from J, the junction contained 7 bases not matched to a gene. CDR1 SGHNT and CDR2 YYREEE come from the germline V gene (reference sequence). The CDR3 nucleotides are TGTGCCAGCCCGGGACAGGGAAAGAACGAGCAGTACTTC. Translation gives CASPGQGKNEQYF. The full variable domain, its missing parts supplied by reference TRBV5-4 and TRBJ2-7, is ETGVTQSPTHLIKTRGQQVTLRCSSQSGHNTVSWYQQALGQGPQFIFQYYREEENGRGNFPPRFSGLQFPNYSSELNVNALELDDSALYLCASPGQGKNEQYFGPGTRLTVT.

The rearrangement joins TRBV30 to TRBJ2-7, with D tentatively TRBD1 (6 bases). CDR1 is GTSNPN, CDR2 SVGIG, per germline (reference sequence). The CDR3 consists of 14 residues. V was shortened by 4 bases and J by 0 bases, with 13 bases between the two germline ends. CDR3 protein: CAWKIDRSSYEQYF. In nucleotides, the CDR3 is TGTGCCTGGAAGATTGACAGGAGCTCCTACGAGCAGTACTTC.

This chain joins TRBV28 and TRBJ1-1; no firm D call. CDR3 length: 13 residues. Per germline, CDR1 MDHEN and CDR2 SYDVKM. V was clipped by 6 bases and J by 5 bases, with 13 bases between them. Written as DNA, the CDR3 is TGTGCCAGCAGGGCACAGCTGCGTACTGAAGCTTTCTTT. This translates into CASRAQLRTEAFF.

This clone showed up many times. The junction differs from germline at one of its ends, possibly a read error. CDR3 loop: CASSLGPNNEQFF. DNA of the CDR3: TGTGCTAGCAGCTTAGGGCCGAACAATGAGCAGTTCTTC. V gene TRBV7-7 combines with J gene TRBJ2-1; D unclear. CDR1 is SSHAT and CDR2 is FNYEAQ in the germline V gene (reference sequence). The CDR3 extends over 13 amino acids.

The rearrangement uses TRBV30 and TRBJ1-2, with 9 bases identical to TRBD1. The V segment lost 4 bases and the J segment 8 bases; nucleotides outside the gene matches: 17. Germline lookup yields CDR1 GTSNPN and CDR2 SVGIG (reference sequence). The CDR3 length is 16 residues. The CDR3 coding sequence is TGTGCCTGGACACGCAAACCGGGACAGGGAGAGTTGGGCTACACCTTC. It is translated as CAWTRKPGQGELGYTF.

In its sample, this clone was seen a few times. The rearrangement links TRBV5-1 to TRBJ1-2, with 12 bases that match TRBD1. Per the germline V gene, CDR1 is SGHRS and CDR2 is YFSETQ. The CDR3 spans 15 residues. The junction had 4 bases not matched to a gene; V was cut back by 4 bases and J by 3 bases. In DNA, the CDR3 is TGCGCCAGCAGCGTAGGGACAGGGGGCGACTATGGCTACACCTTC. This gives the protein CASSVGTGGDYGYTF.

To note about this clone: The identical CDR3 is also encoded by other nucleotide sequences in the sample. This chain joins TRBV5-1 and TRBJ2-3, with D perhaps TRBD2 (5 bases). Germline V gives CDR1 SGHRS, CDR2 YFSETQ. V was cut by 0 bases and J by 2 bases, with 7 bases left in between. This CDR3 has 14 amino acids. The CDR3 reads CASSLGGSTDTQYF. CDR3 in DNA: TGCGCCAGCAGCTTGGGAGGGTCCACAGATACGCAGTATTTT.